A single sample is the source of the 32 T cell receptor beta chains below, sequenced in a study of cytomegalovirus exposure and HLA in healthy donors. The PCR made use of 60 Vbeta and 13 Jbeta primers. TCRdb's copy holds only in-frame clones and misses some; the assay was immunoSEQ multiplex PCR. The sample includes 100,000 to 150,000 clones, about 81% of them seen just once. The sequencing input was PBMCs. These receptors all come from a woman aged 40-49 years in good health and CMV-seropositive.

This clone was seen only once. The V gene is TRBV19, the J gene TRBJ1-1, with D possibly TRBD1 on 6 matching bases. This CDR3 spans 19 amino acids. CDR1 and CDR2 (germline): LNHDA, SQIVND (reference sequence). V was pared by 5 bases and J by 4 bases, with 29 bases between. The CDR3: CASSSLSWDTHRKGTEAFF. The CDR3 bases are TGTGCCAGTAGTTCTCTTTCCTGGGACACCCATCGAAAGGGCACTGAAGCTTTCTTT.

The V call is TRBV7-2, the J call TRBJ2-1, with TRBD1 matching over 9 bases. The J segment lost 5 bases and the V segment lost 3 bases, leaving 5 bases of the junction unmatched. Germline CDR1 and CDR2: SGHTA and FQGNSA. The CDR3 is 15 residues long. The CDR3 protein is CASSFRDRVHNEQFF. CDR3 DNA sequence: TGTGCCAGCAGCTTTAGGGACAGGGTCCACAATGAGCAGTTCTTC. Drawing the rest from reference TRBV7-2 and TRBJ2-1, the complete variable domain is GAGVSQSPSNKVTEKGKDVELRCDPISGHTALYWYRQSLGQGLEFLIYFQGNSAPDKSGLPSDRFSAERTGGSVSTLTIQRTQQEDSAVYLCASSFRDRVHNEQFFGPGTRLTVL.

The chain has TRBV21-1 and TRBJ1-5; the D call TRBD1 from the table was never checked on the DNA. TRBV21-1 is designated a pseudogene. The CDR3 runs 17 residues. This CDR3 is CASSYFRDRGLHQPQHF. The CDR3 DNA follows: TGTGCCAGCAGCTACTTCCGGGACAGGGGGCTTCATCAGCCCCAGCATTTT.

The V gene is TRBV6-4, the J gene TRBJ1-5; D is ambiguous. CDR1 is MRHNA, CDR2 SNTAGT, per germline. Trimming cost V 4 bases and J 3 bases, with 10 bases left between them. CDR3 length: 14 residues. CDR3 DNA: TGTGCCAGCAGTGCCTCCCCTTACAATCAGCCCCAGCATTTT. It specifies CASSASPYNQPQHF.

As regards this clone: One end of the junction fails to match germline, which may point to a read error. This chain's CDR3 is CASSLKVGTEAFF. The CDR3 nucleotides read TGTGCTAGCAGCTTGAAGGTCGGGACTGAAGCTTTCTTT. The chain has TRBV7-7 and TRBJ1-1, with D hard to call. The CDR3 sequence is 13 residues long. Germline V CDR1 and CDR2: SSHAT, FNYEAQ (reference sequence).

This clone was detected only once. The chain joins TRBV4-3 to TRBJ1-1; no definite D call. The CDR3 covers 14 residues. V was shortened by 3 bases and J by 5 bases, with 13 bases between the two germline ends. Germline assignment: CDR1 LGHNA and CDR2 YSLEER. For the CDR3, the DNA is TGCGCCAGCAGCCACGAGGGAAGGGATACTGAAGCTTTCTTT. It codes for CASSHEGRDTEAFF.

This chain uses TRBV15 with TRBJ2-1; 8 bases align to TRBD1. CDR3 length: 17 residues. CDR1 LNHNV and CDR2 YYDKDF come from the germline V gene (reference sequence). V was clipped by 0 bases and J by 7 bases; unmatched bases: 11. CDR3 in amino acids: CATSRDLGPGGYNEQFF. Written as DNA, the CDR3 is TGTGCCACCAGCAGAGATCTGGGGCCAGGGGGCTATAATGAGCAGTTCTTC.

This clone appeared a single time. The rearrangement links TRBV9 to TRBJ2-3, with 7 bases fitting TRBD2. V trimming: 3 bases; J trimming: 2 bases; junction bases outside the gene matches: 9. Germline V gene data show CDR1 as SGDLS and CDR2 as YYNGEE. CDR3 length equals 16 residues. CDR3 in DNA: TGTGCCAGCAGCGGGGATAGTCTAGCGGACACAGATACGCAGTATTTT. Protein sequence: CASSGDSLADTDTQYF.

Only one count was recorded for this clone. The chain couples TRBV2 to TRBJ1-5, with D perhaps TRBD1 (5 bases). The CDR3 loop spans 14 amino acids. CDR1 SNHLY and CDR2 FYNNEI come from the germline V gene. V was pared by 6 bases and J by 0 bases, with 9 bases between. CDR3 loop: CASRTGYSNQPQHF. CDR3 sequence (DNA): TGTGCCAGCAGAACAGGTTATAGCAATCAGCCCCAGCATTTT. The full variable domain, rest sourced from reference TRBV2 and TRBJ1-5, is EPEVTQTPSHQVTQMGQEVILRCVPISNHLYFYWYRQILGQKVEFLVSFYNNEISEKSEIFDDQFSVERPDGSNFTLKIRSTKLEDSAMYFCASRTGYSNQPQHFGDGTRLSIL.

The CDR3, as DNA: TGTGCCAGCAGCGTATCCCCACTAGCGTCGGAGACCCAGTACTTC. Translated, it gives CASSVSPLASETQYF. The chain employs TRBV9 and TRBJ2-5, with 7 nucleotides matching TRBD2. J was trimmed by 5 bases and V by 1 base; bases with no gene match: 8. The CDR3 has 15 amino acids. Germline V gene lookup returns CDR1 SGDLS and CDR2 YYNGEE.

The chain joins TRBV5-1 to TRBJ2-7; TRBD2 is a possible D gene (6 bases). The CDR3 extends over 14 amino acids. The V gene's germline CDR1 is SGHRS and CDR2 YFSETQ. Trimming pared 4 bases from V and 0 bases from J, leaving 11 bases between. CDR3: CASSAGRSSYEQYF. As DNA, the CDR3 is TGCGCCAGCAGCGCGGGACGGAGCTCCTACGAGCAGTACTTC.

The rearrangement joins TRBV6-1 to TRBJ1-5; weak D call: TRBD1 (5 bases). Deletions cut 3 bases from V and 7 bases from J, with 10 bases between. The germline V gene has CDR1 MNHNS and CDR2 SASEGT. The CDR3 covers 13 residues. Written as DNA, the CDR3 is TGTGCCAGCAGTGACAGGGTCGGGCAGCCCCAGCATTTT. Translating it yields CASSDRVGQPQHF.

The rearrangement links TRBV7-8 to TRBJ2-2; D is unresolved. The CDR3 sequence is 12 residues long. V was clipped by 5 bases and J by 6 bases, with 7 bases between them. Germline values: CDR1 SGHVS, CDR2 FQNEAQ. CDR3: CASSGPSGELFF. Here the CDR3 DNA reads TGTGCCAGCAGCGGCCCATCCGGGGAGCTGTTTTTT.

This chain links TRBV4-3 with TRBJ2-3, with 8 bases lining up with TRBD2. V lost 0 bases, J lost 11 bases, and 4 bases stayed unmatched. The CDR3 runs to 13 residues. Germline-derived CDR1 and CDR2 are LGHNA and YSLEER. CDR3 loop: CASSQDGAGGQYF. The CDR3 coding sequence is TGCGCCAGCAGCCAAGATGGTGCGGGAGGGCAGTATTTT.

This clone was seen once. This chain joins TRBV11-2 and TRBJ2-3; D gene ambiguous. V lost 5 bases to trimming and J lost 2 bases, with 8 bases between them. The CDR3 is 13 amino acids. Germline V gene lookup returns CDR1 SGHAT and CDR2 FQNNGV. CDR3 DNA: TGTGCCAGCAGCGGCCGCCTCACAGATACGCAGTATTTT. Amino acids: CASSGRLTDTQYF.

V is TRBV9 and J is TRBJ2-1; tentative D call: TRBD1 (6 bases). The germline gives CDR1 SGDLS, CDR2 YYNGEE. This CDR3 is 14 amino acids long. Trimming shortened V by 4 bases and J by 4 bases, and 12 bases separated the two germline ends. CDR3 sequence (DNA): TGTGCCAGCAGCCCCAGGACAGAGTACAATGAGCAGTTCTTC. It codes for CASSPRTEYNEQFF.

CDR3 amino acids: CATSLAGEYEQYF. The CDR3 bases are TGTGCCACCTCACTAGCGGGAGAATACGAGCAGTACTTC. The rearrangement links TRBV28 to TRBJ2-7, with 11 bases that match TRBD2. The V segment lost 10 bases and the J segment 4 bases; nucleotides outside the gene matches: 6. CDR3 size: 13 residues. Per germline, CDR1 MDHEN and CDR2 SYDVKM. The whole variable domain, remainder taken from reference TRBV28 and TRBJ2-7, is DVKVTQSSRYLVKRTGEKVFLECVQDMDHENMFWYRQDPGLGLRLIYFSYDVKMKEKGDIPEGYSVSREKKERFSLILESASTNQTSMYLCATSLAGEYEQYFGPGTRLTVT.

The rearrangement links TRBV14 to TRBJ1-1; D gene unclear. The CDR3 is made up of 17 amino acids. V lost 0 bases, J lost 0 bases, and 14 bases lay in between. Germline V gives CDR1 SGHDN, CDR2 FVKESK. This CDR3 reads CASSQEEGRPLNTEAFF. CDR3 nucleotides: TGTGCCAGCAGCCAAGAAGAGGGTCGGCCCTTGAACACTGAAGCTTTCTTT.

This chain uses TRBV4-1 with TRBJ1-5; no reliable D call. Per germline, CDR1 MGHRA and CDR2 YSYEKL. Trimming stripped 3 bases from V and 2 bases from J, with 11 bases between. The CDR3 is 15 residues long. In DNA, the CDR3 is TGCGCCAGCAGCCACCTATCTCCCGGCAATCAGCCCCAGCATTTT. Its translation: CASSHLSPGNQPQHF.

CDR3 sequence: CASRADRQVSYEQYF. CDR3 sequence (DNA): TGTGCCAGCAGAGCTGACCGACAGGTCTCCTACGAGCAGTACTTC. The chain carries TRBV6-1 and TRBJ2-7; a possible D gene is TRBD1 (6 bases). CDR1 and CDR2 from the germline V gene are MNHNS and SASEGT. This CDR3 is built from 15 residues. Trimming removed 6 bases from V and 0 bases from J, with 15 bases in between.

V and J are TRBV14 and TRBJ2-1; 16 bases are a match to TRBD2. The CDR3 extends over 19 amino acids. V shed 3 bases, J shed 6 bases, and the junction held 11 bases outside the gene matches. Per germline, CDR1 SGHDN and CDR2 FVKESK. CDR3 sequence reads: CASSQNPGLAGGPGNEQFF. In DNA form, the CDR3 reads TGTGCCAGCAGCCAGAACCCGGGACTAGCGGGAGGGCCGGGCAATGAGCAGTTCTTC.

The CDR3 spells CASSFRDSSNQPQHF. Here the CDR3 DNA reads TGTGCCAGCAGTTTCCGTGACAGTAGCAATCAGCCCCAGCATTTT. The gene calls are TRBV27 and TRBJ1-5, with D possibly matching TRBD1 (5 bases). Germline V gene data show CDR1 as MNHEY and CDR2 as SMNVEV (reference sequence). This CDR3 comprises 15 residues. V was cut by 3 bases and J by 0 bases, with 9 bases left in between.

The V call is TRBV27, the J call TRBJ1-1; D might be TRBD1 (6 bases). Germline V gene lookup returns CDR1 MNHEY and CDR2 SMNVEV (reference sequence). The CDR3 consists of 13 residues. V was trimmed by 7 bases and J by 5 bases, leaving 14 bases between them. CDR3 in DNA: TGTGCCAGCACCCCGACAGGCTTGACTGAAGCTTTCTTT. It specifies CASTPTGLTEAFF.

The V call is TRBV6-5, the J call TRBJ2-2, with 7 bases identical to TRBD1. The CDR3 runs 15 residues. The germline V gene has CDR1 MNHEY and CDR2 SVGAGI. V shed 5 bases and J 1 base; nucleotides not matched to a gene: 4. The CDR3 DNA reads TGTGCCAGCAGTCCCGACAGGGTGAACACCGGGGAGCTGTTTTTT. It specifies CASSPDRVNTGELFF.

The rearrangement uses TRBV20-1 and TRBJ1-2; D unresolved. The CDR3 sequence is 11 residues long. The ends were cut back, 3 bases at V and 7 bases at J, with 9 bases in the middle. CDR1 and CDR2 (germline): DFQATT, SNEGSKA (reference sequence). CDR3 coding DNA: TGCAGTGCTAGTAACGAGCCTGGCTACACCTTC. It codes for CSASNEPGYTF.

The gene calls are TRBV30 and TRBJ1-5; the D gene is possibly TRBD1 (6 bases). Germline V gene data show CDR1 as GTSNPN and CDR2 as SVGIG (reference sequence). Trimming left V 4 bases short and J 7 bases short, with 14 bases between. This CDR3 region has 13 residues. The CDR3 nucleotides read TGTGCCTGGAACCACAGGGAGGGCCAGCCCCAGCATTTT. Encoded protein: CAWNHREGQPQHF.

The rearrangement uses TRBV19 and TRBJ2-7; weak D call: TRBD1 (5 bases). This CDR3 region has 16 residues. V lost 3 bases, J lost 2 bases, and 17 bases lay in between. Germline V gene sequence: CDR1 LNHDA, CDR2 SQIVND (reference sequence). The CDR3 DNA reads TGTGCCAGTAGTATCTCCACCCCACAGGCCCCCTACGAGCAGTACTTC. As protein: CASSISTPQAPYEQYF.

The genes are TRBV5-1 and TRBJ2-7; 7 bases agree with TRBD1. V shed 0 bases and J 6 bases; nucleotides not matched to a gene: 9. The length of the CDR3 is 15 residues. Germline V gene sequence: CDR1 SGHRS, CDR2 YFSETQ. The CDR3 DNA reads as TGCGCCAGCAGCTTGGGGGCGACATCAGGGGGCGAGCAGTACTTC. It yields the protein CASSLGATSGGEQYF.

This chain joins TRBV11-2 and TRBJ2-2, with D possibly matching TRBD2 (5 bases). CDR3 size: 14 residues. Per the germline V gene, CDR1 is SGHAT and CDR2 is FQNNGV. V gave up 5 bases and J gave up 2 bases, with 9 bases separating them. The CDR3 DNA follows: TGTGCCAGCAGCAGGGCGGGCAACACCGGGGAGCTGTTTTTT. Encoded protein: CASSRAGNTGELFF.

The rearrangement links TRBV27 to TRBJ1-2; a weak D match, TRBD1 (5 bases). The V and J ends lost 3 bases and 3 bases respectively, with 8 bases between them. From germline, CDR1 is MNHEY and CDR2 SMNVEV (reference sequence). This CDR3 comprises 13 residues. CDR3 protein: CASSFSGDYGYTF. The CDR3 coding sequence is TGTGCCAGCAGTTTTTCGGGGGACTATGGCTACACCTTC.

This sequence joins TRBV5-1 and TRBJ2-7, with D possibly being TRBD2 (6 bases). The CDR3 contains 14 residues. V dropped 6 bases and J dropped 4 bases, with 17 bases sitting between them. Per germline, CDR1 SGHRS and CDR2 YFSETQ. CDR3: CASTLGGTPYEQYF. For the CDR3, the DNA is TGCGCCAGCACCCTCGGAGGGACCCCTTACGAGCAGTACTTC.

The chain is built from TRBV27 and TRBJ2-5, with 9 bases aligning to TRBD2. Germline CDR1 and CDR2: MNHEY and SMNVEV (reference sequence). The CDR3 sequence is 17 residues long. V dropped 8 bases and J dropped 5; count of bases not matched to a gene: 18. CDR3 nucleotide sequence: TGTGCCAGCCGAACCCGAGCGGGGGGAGGGCCGCGGGAGACCCAGTACTTC. Translated: CASRTRAGGGPRETQYF.